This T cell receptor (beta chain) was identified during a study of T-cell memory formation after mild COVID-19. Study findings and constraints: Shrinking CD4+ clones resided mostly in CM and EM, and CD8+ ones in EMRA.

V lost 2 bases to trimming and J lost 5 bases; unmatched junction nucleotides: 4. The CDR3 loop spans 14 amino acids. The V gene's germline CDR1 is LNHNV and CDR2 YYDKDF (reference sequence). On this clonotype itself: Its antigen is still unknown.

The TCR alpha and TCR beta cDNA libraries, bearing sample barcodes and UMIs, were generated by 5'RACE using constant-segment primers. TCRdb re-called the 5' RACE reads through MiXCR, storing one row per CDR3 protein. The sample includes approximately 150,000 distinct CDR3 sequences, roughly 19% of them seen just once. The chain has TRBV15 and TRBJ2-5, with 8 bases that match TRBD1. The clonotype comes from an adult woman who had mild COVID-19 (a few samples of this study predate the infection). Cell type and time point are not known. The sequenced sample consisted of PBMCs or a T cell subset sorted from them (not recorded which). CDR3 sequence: CATSRQGAYETQYF. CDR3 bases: TGTGCCACCAGCAGACAGGGGGCTTACGAGACCCAGTACTTC.